The clone carrying this TCR beta chain has just one count. Method: immunoSEQ multiplex PCR; TCRdb's copy keeps in-frame clones and lacks some. Of fewer than 100,000 clones listed, 89% are singletons. This specimen belongs to a study of technical replicates of blood from a handful of donors. This CDR3 is built from 15 residues. V dropped 6 bases and J dropped 0; count of bases not matched to a gene: 6. CDR1 and CDR2 from the germline V gene are SQVTM and ANQGSEA. J is TRBJ2-3 and V is TRBV29-1, with 10 bases lining up with TRBD1. The receptor comes from a human donor in good health. Sequenced sample: T cells isolated from PBMCs. CDR3 bases: TGCAGCGTCGGGGGGGGACAGGGGAGCACAGATACGCAGTATTTT. Translated: CSVGGGQGSTDTQYF.